This T cell receptor beta chain was captured in a study of regulatory T cells in long-lasting Graves disease. The authors built TCR beta libraries using iRepertoire HTBI primers and Arm-PCR of CDR3 regions. In the authors' workflow: Identification across samples found approximately 67 TRBV and roughly 14 TRBJ segments. TCRdb processed the multiplex PCR reads anew with MiXCR; each CDR3 protein has one entry. These V and J calls are TCRdb output, not the study's own analysis. The sample lists roughly 500,000 distinct CDR3 sequences, roughly 13% seen once, with about 9.1% in the top ten. At least ten counts were recorded for this clonotype. This CDR3 spans 11 amino acids. Germline loops: CDR1 MNHEY, CDR2 SVGEGT. V was pared by 6 bases and J by 7 bases, with 9 bases between. Time point given: newly diagnosed GD, antithyroid drugs for less than 3 months. Scientists built the TCR library using RNA that was extracted from PBMCs.

These data also formed part of another study, on T cells in Graves' hyperthyroidism and ophthalmopathy. According to that study: Patients aged 18 to 65 had newly diagnosed hyperthyroidism lasting under 2 months. Lactation, pregnancy, other autoimmune disease or uncontrolled infection excluded patients.

The sequenced sample was peripheral blood mononuclear cells (PBMCs), obtained at new diagnosis, from a patient treated with antithyroid drugs. The V call is TRBV6-2 or TRBV6-3, the J call TRBJ1-1; possible D gene TRBD1, 5 bases. The receptor comes from a man aged 30 to 39 with Graves disease. DNA for the CDR3: TGTGCCAGCAGCCAGGGAGATGAAGCTTTCTTT. Residues: CASSQGDEAFF.